This TCR beta chain was recorded in a study of blood T cell repertoires in COVID-19. Study as a whole: The samples span acute and convalescent COVID-19 from the United States, Italy and Spain.

V lost 3 bases and J lost 6; bases outside the gene matches: 6. Germline values: CDR1 LNHDA, CDR2 SQIVND (reference sequence). There are 15 residues in the CDR3. Profiling relied on immunoSEQ multiplex PCR, and the TCRdb table lists in-frame clones only, not all of them. Here the sample spans about 150,000 clones, more than 75% being singletons. The sequenced material came from peripheral blood. The chain recombines TRBV19 with TRBJ1-4; TRBD1 matches 8 bases. This TCR was sampled from a man between 60 and 75 years old with acute or convalescent COVID-19. The CDR3 bases are TGTGCCAGTAGTATCCCTGCAGGGGGCGATGAAAAACTGTTTTTT. As protein: CASSIPAGGDEKLFF.